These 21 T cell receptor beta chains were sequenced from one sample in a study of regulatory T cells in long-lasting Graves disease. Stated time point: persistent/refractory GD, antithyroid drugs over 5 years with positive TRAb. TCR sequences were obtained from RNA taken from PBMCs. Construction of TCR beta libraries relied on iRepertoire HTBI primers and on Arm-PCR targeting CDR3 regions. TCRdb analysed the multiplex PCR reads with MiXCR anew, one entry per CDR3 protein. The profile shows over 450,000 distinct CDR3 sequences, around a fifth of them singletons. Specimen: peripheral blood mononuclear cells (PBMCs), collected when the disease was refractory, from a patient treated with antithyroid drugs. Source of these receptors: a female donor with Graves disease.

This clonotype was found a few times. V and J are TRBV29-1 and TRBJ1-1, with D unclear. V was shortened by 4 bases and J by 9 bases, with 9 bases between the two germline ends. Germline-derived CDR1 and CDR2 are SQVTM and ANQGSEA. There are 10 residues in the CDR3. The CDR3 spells CSVGAGKAFF. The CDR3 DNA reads TGCAGCGTTGGAGCAGGAAAAGCTTTCTTT. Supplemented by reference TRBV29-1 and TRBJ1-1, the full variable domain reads SAVISQKPSRDICQRGTSLTIQCQVDSQVTMMFWYRQQPGQSLTLIATANQGSEATYESGFVIDKFPISRPNLTFSTLTVSNMSPEDSSIYLCSVGAGKAFFGQGTRLTVV.

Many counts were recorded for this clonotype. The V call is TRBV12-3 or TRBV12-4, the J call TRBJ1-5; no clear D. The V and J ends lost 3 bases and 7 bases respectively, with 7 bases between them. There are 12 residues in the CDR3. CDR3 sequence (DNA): TGTGCCAGCAGTTTCGCTCAACAGCCCCAGCATTTT. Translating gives CASSFAQQPQHF.

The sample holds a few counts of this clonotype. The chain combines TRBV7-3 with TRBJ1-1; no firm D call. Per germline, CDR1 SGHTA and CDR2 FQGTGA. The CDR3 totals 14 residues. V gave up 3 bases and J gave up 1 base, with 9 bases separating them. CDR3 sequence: CASSFGLGNTEAFF. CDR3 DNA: TGTGCCAGCAGCTTCGGTTTAGGGAACACTGAAGCTTTCTTT.

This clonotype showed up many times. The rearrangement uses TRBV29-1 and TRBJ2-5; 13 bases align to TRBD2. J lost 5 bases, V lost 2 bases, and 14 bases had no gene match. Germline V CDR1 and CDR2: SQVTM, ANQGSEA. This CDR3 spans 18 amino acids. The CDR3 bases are TGCAGCGTTGAACCTACGGGACTAGCGGGATACCCAGTCGAGACCCAGTACTTC. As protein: CSVEPTGLAGYPVETQYF.

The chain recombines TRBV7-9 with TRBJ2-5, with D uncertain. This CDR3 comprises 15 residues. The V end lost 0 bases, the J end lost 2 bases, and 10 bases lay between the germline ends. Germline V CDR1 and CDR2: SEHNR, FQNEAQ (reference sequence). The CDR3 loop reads CASSLAVGQQETQYF. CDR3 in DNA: TGTGCCAGCAGCTTAGCAGTCGGGCAGCAAGAGACCCAGTACTTC.

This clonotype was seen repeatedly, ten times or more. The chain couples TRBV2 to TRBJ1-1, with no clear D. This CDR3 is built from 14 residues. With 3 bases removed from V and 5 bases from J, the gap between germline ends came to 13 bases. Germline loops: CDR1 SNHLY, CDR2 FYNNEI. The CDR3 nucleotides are TGTGCCAGCAGTGAGGAGCCAGGATGGACTGAAGCTTTCTTT. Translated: CASSEEPGWTEAFF. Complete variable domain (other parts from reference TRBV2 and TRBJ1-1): EPEVTQTPSHQVTQMGQEVILRCVPISNHLYFYWYRQILGQKVEFLVSFYNNEISEKSEIFDDQFSVERPDGSNFTLKIRSTKLEDSAMYFCASSEEPGWTEAFFGQGTRLTVV.

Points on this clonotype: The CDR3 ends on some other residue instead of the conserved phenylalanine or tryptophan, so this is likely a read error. CDR3 DNA: TGTGCCAGCAGCTTGGCCGACGGGGCGGGAGTACCCGGGGAGCTGTTTTCT. This translates into CASSLADGAGVPGELFS. This chain joins TRBV5-6 and TRBJ2-2, with TRBD2 identical over 7 bases. The length of the CDR3 is 17 residues. V was pared by 0 bases and J by 6 bases, with 11 bases of the junction left unmatched. Looked up from germline, CDR1 is SGHDT and CDR2 is YYEEEE.

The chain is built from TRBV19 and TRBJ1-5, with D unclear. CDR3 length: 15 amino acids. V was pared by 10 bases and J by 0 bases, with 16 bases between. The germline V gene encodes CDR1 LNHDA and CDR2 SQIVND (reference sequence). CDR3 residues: CATHEGLYSNQPQHF. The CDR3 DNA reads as TGTGCCACCCACGAGGGTTTGTATAGCAATCAGCCCCAGCATTTT.

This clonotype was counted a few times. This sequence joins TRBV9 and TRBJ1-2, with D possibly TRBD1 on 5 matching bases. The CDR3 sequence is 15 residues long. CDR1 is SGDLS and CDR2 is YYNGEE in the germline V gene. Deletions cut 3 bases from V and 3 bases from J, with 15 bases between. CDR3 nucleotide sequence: TGTGCCAGCAGCGGGCTTAAACAGGACTACTATGGCTACACCTTC. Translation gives CASSGLKQDYYGYTF.

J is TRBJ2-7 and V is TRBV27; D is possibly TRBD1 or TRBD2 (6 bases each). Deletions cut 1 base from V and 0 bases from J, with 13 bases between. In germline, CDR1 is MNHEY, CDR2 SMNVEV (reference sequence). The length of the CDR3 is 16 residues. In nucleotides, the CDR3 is TGTGCCAGCAGTTTATTAGGGGGGCACCTCTCCTACGAGCAGTACTTC. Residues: CASSLLGGHLSYEQYF.

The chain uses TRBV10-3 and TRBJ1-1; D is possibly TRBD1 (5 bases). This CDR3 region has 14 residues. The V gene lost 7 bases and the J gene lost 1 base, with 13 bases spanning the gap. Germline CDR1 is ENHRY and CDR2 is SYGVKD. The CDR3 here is CAITKARENTEAFF. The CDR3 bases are TGTGCCATCACTAAGGCCAGGGAGAACACTGAAGCTTTCTTT.

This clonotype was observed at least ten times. CDR3 sequence (DNA): TGTGCCAGCAGTTACTCGGGCTACAGCCAAGAGACCCAGTACTTC. Protein sequence: CASSYSGYSQETQYF. This chain connects TRBV6-5 to TRBJ2-5; no clear D. Germline V lookup: CDR1 MNHEY, CDR2 SVGAGI. V lost 0 bases, J lost 1 base, and 9 bases lay in between. The CDR3 has 15 amino acids.

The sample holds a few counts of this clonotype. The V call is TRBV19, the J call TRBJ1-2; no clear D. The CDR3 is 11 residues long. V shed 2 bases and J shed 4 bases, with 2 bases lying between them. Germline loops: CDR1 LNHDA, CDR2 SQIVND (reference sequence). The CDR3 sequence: CASSIRYGYTF. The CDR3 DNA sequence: TGTGCCAGTAGTATACGCTATGGCTACACCTTC. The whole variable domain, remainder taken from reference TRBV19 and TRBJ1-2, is DGGITQSPKYLFRKEGQNVTLSCEQNLNHDAMYWYRQDPGQGLRLIYYSQIVNDFQKGDIAEGYSVSREKKESFPLTVTSAQKNPTAFYLCASSIRYGYTFGSGTRLTVV.

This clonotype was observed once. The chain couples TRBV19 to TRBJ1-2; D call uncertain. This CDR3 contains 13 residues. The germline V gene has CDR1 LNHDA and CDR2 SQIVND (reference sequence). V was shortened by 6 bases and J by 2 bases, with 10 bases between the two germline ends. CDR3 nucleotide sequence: TGTGCCAGTAGGGGAGGAGGGAACTATGGCTACACCTTC. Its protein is CASRGGGNYGYTF.

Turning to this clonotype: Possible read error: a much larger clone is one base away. Written as DNA, the CDR3 is TGTGCCAGCACCTTAGGTGGGGGCTTCGACGAGCAGTACTTC. Translated: CASTLGGGFDEQYF. The chain is built from TRBV7-3 and TRBJ2-7, with D possibly matching TRBD1 (6 bases). Germline CDR1 and CDR2: SGHTA and FQGTGA. CDR3 length: 14 amino acids.

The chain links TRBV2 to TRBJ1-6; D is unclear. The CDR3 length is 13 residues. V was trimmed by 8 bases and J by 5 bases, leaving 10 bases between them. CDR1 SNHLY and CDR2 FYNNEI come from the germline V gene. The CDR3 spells CASLRVDNSPLHF. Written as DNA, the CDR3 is TGTGCCAGCCTTCGGGTTGATAATTCACCCCTCCACTTT.

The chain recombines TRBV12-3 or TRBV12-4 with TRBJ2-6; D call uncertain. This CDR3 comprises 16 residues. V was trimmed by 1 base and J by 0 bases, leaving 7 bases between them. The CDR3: CASSLVQTSGANVLTF. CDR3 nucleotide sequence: TGTGCCAGCAGTTTAGTTCAAACCTCTGGGGCCAACGTCCTGACTTTC.

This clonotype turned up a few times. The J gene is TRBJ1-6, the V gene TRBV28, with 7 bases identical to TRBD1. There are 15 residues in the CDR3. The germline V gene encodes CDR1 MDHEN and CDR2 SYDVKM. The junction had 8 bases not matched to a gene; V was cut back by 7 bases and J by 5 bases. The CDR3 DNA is TGTGCCAGCACCCCGCCTCAGGGGGATAATTCACCCCTCCACTTT. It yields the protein CASTPPQGDNSPLHF.

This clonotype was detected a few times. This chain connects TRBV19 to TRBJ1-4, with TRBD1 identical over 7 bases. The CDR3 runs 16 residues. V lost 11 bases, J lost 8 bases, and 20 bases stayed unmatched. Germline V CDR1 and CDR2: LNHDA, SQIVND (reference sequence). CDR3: CAAGGIGTGENEKLFF. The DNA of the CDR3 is TGTGCCGCCGGGGGGATAGGTACAGGGGAAAACGAAAAACTGTTTTTT.

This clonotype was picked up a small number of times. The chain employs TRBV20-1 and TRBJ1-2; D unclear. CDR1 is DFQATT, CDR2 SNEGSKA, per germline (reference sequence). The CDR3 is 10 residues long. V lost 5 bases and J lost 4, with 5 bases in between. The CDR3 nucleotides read TGCAGTGCTTGGCTCTATGGCTACACCTTC. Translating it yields CSAWLYGYTF.

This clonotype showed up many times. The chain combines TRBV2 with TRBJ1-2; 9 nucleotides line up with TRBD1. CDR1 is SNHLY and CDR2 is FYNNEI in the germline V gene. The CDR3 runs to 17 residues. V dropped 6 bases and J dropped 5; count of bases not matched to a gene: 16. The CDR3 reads CASRPRDRDPLWYGYTF. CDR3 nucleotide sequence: TGTGCCAGCAGACCCCGGGACAGGGACCCTTTATGGTATGGCTACACCTTC. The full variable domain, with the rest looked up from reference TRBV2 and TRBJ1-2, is EPEVTQTPSHQVTQMGQEVILRCVPISNHLYFYWYRQILGQKVEFLVSFYNNEISEKSEIFDDQFSVERPDGSNFTLKIRSTKLEDSAMYFCASRPRDRDPLWYGYTFGSGTRLTVV.